The 28 T cell receptor beta chains given below trace back to one sample, sequenced in a study of blood T cell repertoires in COVID-19. Clones were sequenced by immunoSEQ multiplex PCR, and TCRdb holds only the in-frame ones, with some missing. The sample includes about 100,000 clones, about four fifths seen only once; the top ten take about 3.3%. The source material was peripheral blood. Receptor source: a woman older than 75 with active or convalescent COVID-19.

This clone showed up just a few times. V and J are TRBV2 and TRBJ2-1; maybe TRBD1 (6 bases). The CDR3 runs to 13 residues. The V and J ends lost 8 bases and 7 bases respectively, with 15 bases between them. Looked up from germline, CDR1 is SNHLY and CDR2 is FYNNEI. The CDR3, as DNA: TGTGCCAGCGGACTCAGGGGTGGTAATGAGCAGTTCTTC. Amino acid sequence: CASGLRGGNEQFF.

The genes are TRBV5-1 and TRBJ1-1; TRBD1 agrees at 7 bases. Germline CDR1 and CDR2: SGHRS and YFSETQ. CDR3 length: 15 amino acids. V was pared by 0 bases and J by 5 bases, with 7 bases of the junction left unmatched. The CDR3 sequence is CASSLGQGSKTEAFF. Here the CDR3 DNA reads TGCGCCAGCAGCTTGGGACAGGGTAGTAAGACTGAAGCTTTCTTT.

This clone has a handful of counts. J is TRBJ2-7 and V is TRBV6-5; 12 bases line up with TRBD2. CDR3 length equals 14 residues. Germline V gene lookup returns CDR1 MNHEY and CDR2 SVGAGI. Germline trimming cut 3 bases from V and 6 bases from J; bases unmatched to any gene: 3. The CDR3 bases are TGTGCCAGCAGTTATCGGACTAGCGGGGTCGAGCAGTACTTC. Translating gives CASSYRTSGVEQYF.

The genes are TRBV6-2 or TRBV6-3 and TRBJ2-3; 10 nucleotides agree with TRBD1. CDR3 length: 17 residues. V trimming: 2 bases; J trimming: 2 bases; junction bases outside the gene matches: 7. Germline V gives CDR1 MNHEY, CDR2 SVGEGT. CDR3 region: CASSYTRDRGITDTQYF. As DNA, the CDR3 is TGTGCCAGCAGTTACACTCGGGACAGGGGAATCACAGATACGCAGTATTTT.

The V gene is TRBV5-6, the J gene TRBJ1-2; TRBD1 is a possible D gene (6 bases). The length of the CDR3 is 15 residues. V lost 0 bases to trimming and J lost 7 bases, with 16 bases between them. The V gene's germline CDR1 is SGHDT and CDR2 YYEEEE. The CDR3 protein is CASSLVGTGSGGYTF. The CDR3 bases are TGTGCCAGCAGCTTGGTTGGCACAGGGTCGGGTGGCTACACCTTC.

This clone came up a few times. The rearrangement uses TRBV12-3 or TRBV12-4 and TRBJ1-2, with D tentatively TRBD1 (5 bases). Trimming removed 3 bases from V and 10 bases from J, with 12 bases in between. CDR3 length equals 12 residues. The CDR3 bases are TGTGCCAGCAGTTTTCAGGGAACCAACTACACCTTC. Its protein product is CASSFQGTNYTF.

The chain has TRBV30 and TRBJ2-5, with D maybe TRBD2 (7 bases). Trimming removed 1 base at V and 6 bases at J, with 15 bases between. The CDR3 consists of 14 residues. The germline V gene has CDR1 GTSNPN and CDR2 SVGIG (reference sequence). CDR3 residues: CAWSARGGGKTQYF. The CDR3 region has the DNA TGTGCCTGGAGTGCAAGGGGGGGTGGGAAGACCCAGTACTTC.

This clone was found once. This may stem from a read error, because a much larger clone lies one nucleotide away. The CDR3 is CASSRTGSNSPLHF. The DNA of the CDR3 is TGCGCCAGCAGCCGGACAGGGTCTAATTCACCCCTCCACTTT. The chain joins TRBV5-1 to TRBJ1-6; 8 bases align to TRBD1. Germline CDR1 SGHRS, CDR2 YFSETQ. Trimming at V came to 4 bases and at J to 6 bases, leaving 3 bases not matched to a gene. This CDR3 contains 14 residues.

This chain links TRBV11-2 with TRBJ2-1; 7 bases align to TRBD1. This CDR3 comprises 15 residues. Germline loops: CDR1 SGHAT, CDR2 FQNNGV. V gave up 0 bases and J gave up 5 bases; unmatched junction bases: 4. CDR3 region: CASSLEARGNNEQFF. The CDR3 DNA reads TGTGCCAGCAGCTTAGAGGCCAGGGGGAACAATGAGCAGTTCTTC. Full variable domain (missing parts from reference TRBV11-2 and TRBJ2-1): EAGVAQSPRYKIIEKRQSVAFWCNPISGHATLYWYQQILGQGPKLLIQFQNNGVVDDSQLPKDRFSAERLKGVDSTLKIQPAKLEDSAVYLCASSLEARGNNEQFFGPGTRLTVL.

This chain uses TRBV28 with TRBJ1-5; 7 bases align to TRBD1. V dropped 7 bases and J dropped 0; count of bases not matched to a gene: 6. CDR1 is MDHEN, CDR2 SYDVKM, per germline. The CDR3 covers 15 residues. The CDR3 DNA reads TGTGCCAGCAACCCGACAGGGTATAGCAATCAGCCCCAGCATTTT. Translated: CASNPTGYSNQPQHF. Full variable domain (missing parts from reference TRBV28 and TRBJ1-5): DVKVTQSSRYLVKRTGEKVFLECVQDMDHENMFWYRQDPGLGLRLIYFSYDVKMKEKGDIPEGYSVSREKKERFSLILESASTNQTSMYLCASNPTGYSNQPQHFGDGTRLSIL.

This clone has a single count. This chain joins TRBV4-3 and TRBJ1-2; D is undetermined. Germline-derived CDR1 and CDR2 are LGHNA and YSLEER. V was clipped by 0 bases and J by 4 bases, with 9 bases between them. CDR3 length equals 14 residues. CDR3 sequence (DNA): TGCGCCAGCAGCCAAGATTTGCGACTCTATGGCTACACCTTC. It codes for CASSQDLRLYGYTF.

V gene TRBV6-1 combines with J gene TRBJ1-3; D gene ambiguous. In germline, CDR1 is MNHNS, CDR2 SASEGT. The V gene lost 6 bases and the J gene lost 2 bases, with 14 bases spanning the gap. The CDR3 covers 15 residues. The CDR3 nucleotides read TGTGCCAGCAGACCACCTCGAGGAGCTGGAAACACCATATATTTT. Its translation is CASRPPRGAGNTIYF.

The chain carries TRBV28 and TRBJ1-1; 7 positions match TRBD1. Trimming at V came to 8 bases and at J to 1 base, leaving 10 bases not matched to a gene. The length of the CDR3 is 15 residues. The germline gives CDR1 MDHEN, CDR2 SYDVKM. CDR3 region: CASETGVRSNTEAFF. DNA of the CDR3: TGTGCCAGCGAAACAGGGGTACGTTCGAACACTGAAGCTTTCTTT. Supplemented by reference TRBV28 and TRBJ1-1, the full variable domain reads DVKVTQSSRYLVKRTGEKVFLECVQDMDHENMFWYRQDPGLGLRLIYFSYDVKMKEKGDIPEGYSVSREKKERFSLILESASTNQTSMYLCASETGVRSNTEAFFGQGTRLTVV.

The genes are TRBV6-6 and TRBJ2-2; 10 bases are a match to TRBD1. Germline V gene data show CDR1 as MNHNY and CDR2 as SVGAGI (reference sequence). The CDR3 is made up of 15 amino acids. Unmatched junction bases numbered 7, after V lost 5 bases and J lost 7 bases. The CDR3, as DNA: TGTGCCAGCAGTCCTAATGGGGACAGGGGCGGGGAGCTGTTTTTT. Protein sequence: CASSPNGDRGGELFF.

The chain combines TRBV27 with TRBJ1-4; 8 bases align to TRBD1. This CDR3 is 20 amino acids long. Trimming cost V 5 bases and J 0 bases; bases outside gene matches: 17. CDR1 is MNHEY and CDR2 is SMNVEV in the germline V gene (reference sequence). The CDR3, as DNA: TGTGCCAGCAGTCGACTCGTCCAATCAACAGGGGGTGCAACTAATGAAAAACTGTTTTTT. Amino acids: CASSRLVQSTGGATNEKLFF.

This clone showed up just once. The J gene is TRBJ1-3, the V gene TRBV5-1; a possible D gene is TRBD1 (5 bases). The CDR3 contains 16 residues. V lost 4 bases, J lost 0 bases, and 14 bases lay in between. Germline lookup yields CDR1 SGHRS and CDR2 YFSETQ. The CDR3 DNA sequence: TGCGCCAGCAGCCGGGTGGAACAGGCCTCTGGAAACACCATATATTTT. Protein sequence: CASSRVEQASGNTIYF.

The chain links TRBV9 to TRBJ1-3, with D perhaps matching TRBD1 (6 bases). V was clipped by 0 bases and J by 0 bases, with 13 bases between them. The germline CDR1 and CDR2 sequences are SGDLS and YYNGEE. The CDR3 spans 17 residues. In DNA, the CDR3 is TGTGCCAGCAGCGTAGGGGGGACACTTCTCTCTGGAAACACCATATATTTT. It encodes CASSVGGTLLSGNTIYF.

CDR3 bases: TGTGCCAGCAGCTTAGTTCCGGGGGGGCGAGGCTCCTACAATGAGCAGTTCTTC. As protein: CASSLVPGGRGSYNEQFF. The rearrangement links TRBV11-2 to TRBJ2-1, with 8 bases fitting TRBD2. CDR1 is SGHAT and CDR2 is FQNNGV in the germline V gene. Germline trimming cut 1 base from V and 0 bases from J; bases unmatched to any gene: 8. CDR3 length: 18 residues.

The chain links TRBV18 to TRBJ2-7; TRBD2 matches 10 bases. The CDR3 is made up of 15 amino acids. Unmatched junction bases numbered 9, after V lost 8 bases and J lost 2 bases. Germline V gene lookup returns CDR1 KGHSH and CDR2 LQKENI. The CDR3: CASQQGTSGTYEQYF. The CDR3 region has the DNA TGTGCCAGCCAACAAGGAACTAGCGGGACCTACGAGCAGTACTTC.

This clone has just one count. The chain couples TRBV29-1 to TRBJ1-1; D is ambiguous. The V gene lost 3 bases and the J gene lost 0 bases, with 14 bases spanning the gap. CDR3 length equals 15 residues. CDR1 and CDR2 (germline): SQVTM, ANQGSEA. Written as DNA, the CDR3 is TGCAGCGTTGACTCCTTGCTAGAGATGAACACTGAAGCTTTCTTT. As protein: CSVDSLLEMNTEAFF.

The genes are TRBV28 and TRBJ2-7, with TRBD1 identical over 9 bases. Germline V CDR1 and CDR2: MDHEN, SYDVKM. Trimming at V came to 6 bases and at J to 5 bases, leaving 5 bases not matched to a gene. This CDR3 has 13 residues. CDR3: CASRLQGADEQYF. CDR3 nucleotides: TGTGCCAGCAGGCTACAGGGGGCGGACGAGCAGTACTTC.

This chain uses TRBV7-9 with TRBJ2-5; D call uncertain. The CDR3 totals 15 residues. Germline V gene lookup returns CDR1 SEHNR and CDR2 FQNEAQ (reference sequence). V lost 5 bases and J lost 3, with 16 bases in between. The CDR3 DNA reads TGTGCCAGCAGCCTTGCGGCGGCAGACGAAGAGACCCAGTACTTC. This translates into CASSLAAADEETQYF.

The chain joins TRBV5-4 to TRBJ1-6, with a weak D call TRBD1 (6 bases). The CDR3 consists of 14 residues. Trimming removed 0 bases from V and 9 bases from J, with 10 bases in between. Looked up from germline, CDR1 is SGHNT and CDR2 is YYREEE (reference sequence). CDR3 sequence reads: CASSLEHRVSPLHF. The CDR3 DNA sequence: TGTGCCAGCAGCTTGGAGCACAGGGTTTCACCCCTCCACTTT.

The V gene is TRBV6-5, the J gene TRBJ2-1; D may be TRBD2 (5 bases). Trimming pared 6 bases from V and 6 bases from J, leaving 15 bases between. CDR3 size: 14 residues. The germline V gene has CDR1 MNHEY and CDR2 SVGAGI. The CDR3 nucleotides read TGTGCCAGCAGCCAAGGACTCCTTTCCAATGAGCAGTTCTTC. Amino acid sequence: CASSQGLLSNEQFF.

The chain employs TRBV11-2 and TRBJ2-3; 9 nucleotides line up with TRBD2. Looked up from germline, CDR1 is SGHAT and CDR2 is FQNNGV. J gave up 0 bases and V 1 base, and 2 bases lay outside the gene matches. CDR3 size: 16 residues. CDR3 sequence reads: CASSLASGTSTDTQYF. CDR3 nucleotide sequence: TGTGCCAGCAGCTTAGCTAGCGGGACTAGCACAGATACGCAGTATTTT.

This clone appeared a single time. The CDR3 reads CASSRSGEAFF. CDR3 nucleotide sequence: TGTGCCAGCAGTCGTTCGGGGGAAGCTTTCTTT. The chain is built from TRBV6-5 and TRBJ1-1, with D uncertain. Germline CDR1 MNHEY, CDR2 SVGAGI. The CDR3 extends over 11 amino acids. V was shortened by 5 bases and J by 8 bases, with 9 bases between the two germline ends.

This clone has a single count. This sequence joins TRBV5-6 and TRBJ2-1, with TRBD2 identical over 14 bases. Trimming took 4 bases from V and 8 from J; bases not matched to a gene: 5. CDR1 SGHDT and CDR2 YYEEEE come from the germline V gene. CDR3 length: 15 residues. CDR3 region: CASSKGLAGVYEQFF. CDR3 in DNA: TGTGCCAGCAGCAAGGGACTAGCGGGAGTGTATGAGCAGTTCTTC.

The chain uses TRBV5-1 and TRBJ2-7, with 8 bases fitting TRBD1. V was clipped by 4 bases and J by 0 bases; unmatched bases: 6. This CDR3 spans 15 amino acids. Looked up from germline, CDR1 is SGHRS and CDR2 is YFSETQ. The DNA of the CDR3 is TGCGCCAGCAGCGCGGGACAGGCAAGCTCCTACGAGCAGTACTTC. Protein: CASSAGQASSYEQYF.